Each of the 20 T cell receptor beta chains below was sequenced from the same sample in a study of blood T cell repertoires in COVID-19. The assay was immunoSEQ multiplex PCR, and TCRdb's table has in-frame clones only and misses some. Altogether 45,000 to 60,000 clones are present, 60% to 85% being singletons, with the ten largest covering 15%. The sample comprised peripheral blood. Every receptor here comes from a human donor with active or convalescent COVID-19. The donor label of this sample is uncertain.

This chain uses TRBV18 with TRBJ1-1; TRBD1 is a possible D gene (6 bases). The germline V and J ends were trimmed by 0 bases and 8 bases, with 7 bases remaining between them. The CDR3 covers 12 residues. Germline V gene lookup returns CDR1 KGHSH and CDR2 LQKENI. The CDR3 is CASSPPGTEAFF. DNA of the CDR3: TGTGCCAGCTCACCACCGGGGACAGAAGCTTTCTTT.

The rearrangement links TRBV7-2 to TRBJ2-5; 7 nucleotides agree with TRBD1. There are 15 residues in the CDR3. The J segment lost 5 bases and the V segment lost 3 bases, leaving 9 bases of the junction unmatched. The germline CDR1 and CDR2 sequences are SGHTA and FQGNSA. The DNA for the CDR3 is TGTGCCAGCAGCTTCGATTACAGGGGCACGGAGACCCAGTACTTC. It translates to CASSFDYRGTETQYF.

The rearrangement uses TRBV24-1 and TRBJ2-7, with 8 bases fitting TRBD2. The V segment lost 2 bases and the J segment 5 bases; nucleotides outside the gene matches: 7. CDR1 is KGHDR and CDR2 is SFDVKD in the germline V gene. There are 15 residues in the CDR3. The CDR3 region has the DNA TGTGCCACCAGTGATTACAAGCGGGAGCCCCACGAGCAGTACTTC. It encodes CATSDYKREPHEQYF.

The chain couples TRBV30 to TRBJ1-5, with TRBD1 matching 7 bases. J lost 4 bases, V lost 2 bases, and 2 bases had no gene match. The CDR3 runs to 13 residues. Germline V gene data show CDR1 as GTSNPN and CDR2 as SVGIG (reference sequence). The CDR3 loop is CAWSRQGNQPQHF. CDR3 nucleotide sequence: TGTGCCTGGAGTAGACAGGGAAATCAGCCCCAGCATTTT. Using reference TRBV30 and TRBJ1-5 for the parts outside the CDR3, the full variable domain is SQTIHQWPATLVQPVGSPLSLECTVEGTSNPNLYWYRQAAGRGLQLLFYSVGIGQISSEVPQNLSASRPQDRQFILSSKKLLLSDSGFYLCAWSRQGNQPQHFGDGTRLSIL.

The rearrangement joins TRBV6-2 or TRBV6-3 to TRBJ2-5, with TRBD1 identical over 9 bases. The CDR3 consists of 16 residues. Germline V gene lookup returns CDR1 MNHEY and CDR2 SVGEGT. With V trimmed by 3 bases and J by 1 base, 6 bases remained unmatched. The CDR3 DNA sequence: TGTGCCAGCAGTTATACCGGGACAGGGAGCCAAGAGACCCAGTACTTC. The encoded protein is CASSYTGTGSQETQYF.

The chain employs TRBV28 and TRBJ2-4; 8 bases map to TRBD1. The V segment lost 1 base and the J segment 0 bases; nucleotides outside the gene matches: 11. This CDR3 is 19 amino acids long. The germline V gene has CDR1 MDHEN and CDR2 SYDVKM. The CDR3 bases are TGTGCCAGCAGTTTATATGGTTATCGTGGACAGGGAGCCAAAAACATTCAGTACTTC. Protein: CASSLYGYRGQGAKNIQYF.

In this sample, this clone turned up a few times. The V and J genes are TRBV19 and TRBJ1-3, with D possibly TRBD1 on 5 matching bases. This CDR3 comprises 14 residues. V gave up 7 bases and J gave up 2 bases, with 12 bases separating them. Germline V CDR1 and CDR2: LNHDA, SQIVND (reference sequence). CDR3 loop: CASIDRGAGNTIYF. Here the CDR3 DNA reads TGTGCCAGTATTGACCGGGGGGCTGGAAACACCATATATTTT.

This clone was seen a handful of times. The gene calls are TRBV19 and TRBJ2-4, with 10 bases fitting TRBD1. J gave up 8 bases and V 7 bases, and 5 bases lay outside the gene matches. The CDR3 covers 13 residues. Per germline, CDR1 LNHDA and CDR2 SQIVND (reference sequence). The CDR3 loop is CASTRQGAHIQYF. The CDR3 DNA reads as TGTGCCAGTACTCGACAGGGGGCACACATTCAGTACTTC. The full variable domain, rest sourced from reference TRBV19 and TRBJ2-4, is DGGITQSPKYLFRKEGQNVTLSCEQNLNHDAMYWYRQDPGQGLRLIYYSQIVNDFQKGDIAEGYSVSREKKESFPLTVTSAQKNPTAFYLCASTRQGAHIQYFGAGTRLSVL.

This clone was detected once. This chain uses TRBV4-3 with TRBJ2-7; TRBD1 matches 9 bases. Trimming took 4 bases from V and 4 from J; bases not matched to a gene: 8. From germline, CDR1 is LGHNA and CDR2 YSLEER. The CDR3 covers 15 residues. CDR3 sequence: CASSLQDRGPYEQYF. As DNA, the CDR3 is TGCGCCAGCAGCCTACAGGACAGGGGACCGTACGAGCAGTACTTC.

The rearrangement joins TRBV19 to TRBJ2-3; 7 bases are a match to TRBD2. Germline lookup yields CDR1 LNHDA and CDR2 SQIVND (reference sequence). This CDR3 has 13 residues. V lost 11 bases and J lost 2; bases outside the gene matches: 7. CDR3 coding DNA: TGTGCCCGACGGGGAGGGAACACAGATACGCAGTATTTT. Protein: CARRGGNTDTQYF.

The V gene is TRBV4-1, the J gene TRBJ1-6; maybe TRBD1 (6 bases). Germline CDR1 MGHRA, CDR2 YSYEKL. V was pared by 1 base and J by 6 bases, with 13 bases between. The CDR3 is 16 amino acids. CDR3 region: CASSQASGAINSPLHF. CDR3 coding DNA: TGCGCCAGCAGCCAAGCCTCAGGGGCTATTAATTCACCCCTCCACTTT.

DNA of the CDR3: TGTGCCAGTAGTATAGTCCGGACAGGGGGAAATGAAAAACTGTTTTTT. It yields the protein CASSIVRTGGNEKLFF. The chain employs TRBV19 and TRBJ1-4, with TRBD1 matching over 10 bases. The length of the CDR3 is 16 residues. V lost 1 base to trimming and J lost 5 bases; unmatched junction nucleotides: 4. Germline CDR1 is LNHDA and CDR2 is SQIVND (reference sequence).

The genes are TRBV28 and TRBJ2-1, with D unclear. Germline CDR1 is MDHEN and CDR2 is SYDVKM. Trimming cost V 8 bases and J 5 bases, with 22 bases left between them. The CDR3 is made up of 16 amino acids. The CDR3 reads CASRKRTNLHNNEQFF. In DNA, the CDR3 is TGTGCCAGCCGTAAAAGAACCAATTTACACAACAATGAGCAGTTCTTC.

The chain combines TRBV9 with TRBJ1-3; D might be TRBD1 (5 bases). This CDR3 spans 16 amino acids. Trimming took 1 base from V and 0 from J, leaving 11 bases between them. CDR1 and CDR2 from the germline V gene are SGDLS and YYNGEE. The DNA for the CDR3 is TGTGCCAGCAGCGTAAGCGGGGACTACTCTGGAAACACCATATATTTT. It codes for CASSVSGDYSGNTIYF.

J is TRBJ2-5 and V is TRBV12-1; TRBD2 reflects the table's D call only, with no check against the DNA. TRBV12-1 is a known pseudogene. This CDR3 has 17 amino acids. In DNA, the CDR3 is TGTGCCAGCAGCCTTGGTTCCATAGCGGGAGATCAAGAGACCCAGTACTTC. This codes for CASSLGSIAGDQETQYF.

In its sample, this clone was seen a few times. The CDR3: CASSLEGQGVGFYNSPLHF. The DNA of the CDR3 is TGTGCCAGCAGCTTGGAGGGACAGGGGGTGGGATTTTATAATTCACCCCTCCACTTT. The rearrangement joins TRBV5-6 to TRBJ1-6; TRBD1 matches 11 bases. Losses at the gene ends were 0 bases for V and 4 bases for J; bases not matched to a gene: 9. The CDR3 is 19 amino acids. The V gene's germline CDR1 is SGHDT and CDR2 YYEEEE.

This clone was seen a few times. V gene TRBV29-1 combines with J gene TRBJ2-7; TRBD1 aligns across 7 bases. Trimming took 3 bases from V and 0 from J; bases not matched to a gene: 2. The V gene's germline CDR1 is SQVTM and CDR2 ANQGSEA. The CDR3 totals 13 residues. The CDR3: CSVEDRSSYEQYF. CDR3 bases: TGCAGCGTTGAGGACAGGAGCTCCTACGAGCAGTACTTC.

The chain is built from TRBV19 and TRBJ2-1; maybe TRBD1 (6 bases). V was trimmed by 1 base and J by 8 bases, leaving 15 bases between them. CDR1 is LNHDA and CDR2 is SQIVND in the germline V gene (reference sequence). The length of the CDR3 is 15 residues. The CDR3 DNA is TGTGCCAGTAGTATAGGTTGGGGGCCCCCTGATGAGCAGTTCTTC. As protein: CASSIGWGPPDEQFF.

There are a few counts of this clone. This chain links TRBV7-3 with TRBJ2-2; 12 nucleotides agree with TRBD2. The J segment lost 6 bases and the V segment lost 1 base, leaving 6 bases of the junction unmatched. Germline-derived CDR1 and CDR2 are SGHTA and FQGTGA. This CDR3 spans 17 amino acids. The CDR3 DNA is TGTGCCAGCAGCTTAATTCGGACTAGCGGGGCCCCCGGGGAGCTGTTTTTT. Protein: CASSLIRTSGAPGELFF.

In DNA, the CDR3 is TGTGCCAGCAGCTTGGGAGGGCTAGCGAAGGCTACGCAGTATTTT. It codes for CASSLGGLAKATQYF. This chain joins TRBV5-4 and TRBJ2-3; tentatively, D is TRBD2 (6 bases). Trimming cost V 0 bases and J 8 bases, with 16 bases left between them. This CDR3 has 15 residues. CDR1 SGHNT and CDR2 YYREEE come from the germline V gene (reference sequence).